A selection of T cell receptor beta chains follows, all from one sample in a study of OX40 agonist ivuxolimab in advanced cancers. Generated by immunoSEQ multiplex PCR, the TCRdb table keeps only in-frame clones and is missing some. The data show 40,000 to 45,000 clones, 80% to 90% seen once. Sequencing was performed on CD4+ or CD8+ T cells sorted from blood, taken in a trial of the OX40 agonist ivuxolimab. These TCRs come from an adult with an advanced solid tumor such as melanoma, head and neck, liver or kidney cancer. Both conserved end residues are part of each CDR3. Each record gives: clone size, J gene, V gene, D gene, CDR3 protein, CDR3 DNA. The D gene is left open where the match is weak. Size values are once, few and many counts, or a class for expanded clones, and some rows have none.

clone size: -
J gene: TRBJ2-7
V gene: TRBV28
D gene: TRBD1
CDR3 protein: CASSPLGTGSYEQYF
CDR3 DNA: TGTGCCAGCAGCCCTTTGGGGACAGGGTCCTACGAGCAGTACTTC

clone size: -
J gene: TRBJ1-1
V gene: TRBV5-1
D gene: -
CDR3 protein: CASSLDGKNTEAFF
CDR3 DNA: TGCGCCAGCAGCCTGGACGGAAAGAACACTGAAGCTTTCTTT

clone size: -
J gene: TRBJ1-1
V gene: TRBV30
D gene: TRBD1
CDR3 protein: CAWSGDRTIQAFF
CDR3 DNA: TGTGCCTGGAGTGGGGACAGGACAATTCAAGCTTTCTTT

clone size: -
J gene: TRBJ2-7
V gene: TRBV11-2
D gene: -
CDR3 protein: CASSLQGGPSSYEQYF
CDR3 DNA: TGTGCCAGCAGCTTACAGGGGGGCCCCAGCTCCTACGAGCAGTACTTC

clone size: -
J gene: TRBJ2-2
V gene: TRBV18
D gene: -
CDR3 protein: CASSPAGPTGELFF
CDR3 DNA: TGTGCCAGCTCACCTGCCGGGCCCACCGGGGAGCTGTTTTTT

clone size: -
J gene: TRBJ2-3
V gene: TRBV2
D gene: -
CDR3 protein: CASSEEGGTDTQYF
CDR3 DNA: TGTGCCAGCAGTGAAGAGGGGGGCACAGATACGCAGTATTTT

clone size: -
J gene: TRBJ1-5
V gene: TRBV19
D gene: TRBD1
CDR3 protein: CACGGTGDNQPQHF
CDR3 DNA: TGTGCCTGTGGAGGGACAGGAGATAATCAGCCCCAGCATTTT

clone size: -
J gene: TRBJ2-7
V gene: TRBV28
D gene: -
CDR3 protein: CASSPHSEQYF
CDR3 DNA: TGTGCCAGCAGTCCTCACAGTGAGCAGTACTTC

clone size: once
J gene: TRBJ1-5
V gene: TRBV4-1
D gene: -
CDR3 protein: CASAQEGGLGNQPQHF
CDR3 DNA: TGCGCCAGCGCCCAAGAGGGCGGGTTGGGCAATCAGCCCCAGCATTTT

clone size: -
J gene: TRBJ2-5
V gene: TRBV6-1
D gene: TRBD2
CDR3 protein: CASSGGAIRETQYF
CDR3 DNA: TGTGCCTCTAGCGGGGGGGCAATTCGGGAGACCCAGTACTTC

clone size: -
J gene: TRBJ2-3
V gene: TRBV19
D gene: -
CDR3 protein: CASSIGPASTDTQYF
CDR3 DNA: TGTGCCAGTAGTATCGGCCCAGCTAGCACAGATACGCAGTATTTT

clone size: -
J gene: TRBJ2-7
V gene: TRBV12-5
D gene: -
CDR3 protein: CVNYYEQYF
CDR3 DNA: TGTGTTAATTACTACGAGCAGTACTTC

clone size: -
J gene: TRBJ2-3
V gene: TRBV29-1
D gene: -
CDR3 protein: CSVDPGTDTQYF
CDR3 DNA: TGCAGCGTTGATCCGGGGACAGATACGCAGTATTTT

clone size: -
J gene: TRBJ2-5
V gene: TRBV2
D gene: -
CDR3 protein: CASSDWTDQETQYF
CDR3 DNA: TGTGCCAGCAGTGATTGGACAGACCAAGAGACCCAGTACTTC

clone size: -
J gene: TRBJ2-5
V gene: TRBV5-4
D gene: TRBD2
CDR3 protein: CASSGDYSQETQYF
CDR3 DNA: TGTGCCAGCAGTGGGGACTATTCTCAAGAGACCCAGTACTTC

clone size: -
J gene: TRBJ1-3
V gene: TRBV7-2
D gene: -
CDR3 protein: CASRTPGNTIYF
CDR3 DNA: TGTGCCAGCAGGACACCTGGAAACACCATATATTTT

clone size: -
J gene: TRBJ2-2
V gene: TRBV5-6
D gene: TRBD2
CDR3 protein: CASSLFWLADNTGELFF
CDR3 DNA: TGTGCCAGCAGCCTTTTTTGGCTAGCGGATAACACCGGGGAGCTGTTTTTT

clone size: -
J gene: TRBJ2-5
V gene: TRBV11-2
D gene: TRBD2
CDR3 protein: CASSFGLAGGQETQYF
CDR3 DNA: TGTGCCAGCAGCTTTGGACTAGCGGGGGGCCAAGAGACCCAGTACTTC

clone size: -
J gene: TRBJ2-7
V gene: TRBV9
D gene: -
CDR3 protein: CASSVVLQGEQYF
CDR3 DNA: TGTGCCAGCAGCGTAGTTTTACAGGGCGAGCAGTACTTC

clone size: -
J gene: TRBJ1-4
V gene: TRBV6-1
D gene: TRBD1
CDR3 protein: CASFPGTANEKLFF
CDR3 DNA: TGTGCCAGCTTTCCCGGGACAGCTAATGAAAAACTGTTTTTT

clone size: -
J gene: TRBJ2-1
V gene: TRBV2
D gene: TRBD2
CDR3 protein: CASSEGLTSGRGNEQFF
CDR3 DNA: TGTGCCAGCAGTGAAGGGCTGACTAGCGGGAGAGGCAATGAGCAGTTCTTC

clone size: few
J gene: TRBJ1-1
V gene: TRBV4-2
D gene: TRBD1
CDR3 protein: CASSQEGTGVPGVEAFF
CDR3 DNA: TGTGCCAGCAGCCAAGAAGGGACAGGGGTCCCAGGGGTTGAAGCTTTCTTT

clone size: -
J gene: TRBJ1-5
V gene: TRBV6-6
D gene: TRBD1
CDR3 protein: CASTNPGGGQPQHF
CDR3 DNA: TGTGCCAGCACCAACCCAGGGGGCGGACAGCCCCAGCATTTT

clone size: -
J gene: TRBJ1-2
V gene: TRBV13
D gene: -
CDR3 protein: CASSLGEVGGYTF
CDR3 DNA: TGTGCCAGCAGCTTAGGAGAGGTGGGTGGCTACACCTTC

clone size: -
J gene: TRBJ2-1
V gene: TRBV5-1
D gene: -
CDR3 protein: CASSLVPGSSEQFF
CDR3 DNA: TGCGCCAGCAGCTTGGTCCCCGGGAGTAGTGAGCAGTTCTTC

clone size: -
J gene: TRBJ2-2
V gene: TRBV10-2
D gene: -
CDR3 protein: CASSEGAVNTGELFF
CDR3 DNA: TGCGCCAGCAGTGAGGGGGCAGTGAACACCGGGGAGCTGTTTTTT

clone size: few
J gene: TRBJ2-7
V gene: TRBV6-1
D gene: -
CDR3 protein: CAATRERQVGYEQYF
CDR3 DNA: TGTGCCGCTACGAGGGAACGACAGGTAGGCTACGAGCAGTACTTC

clone size: -
J gene: TRBJ1-3
V gene: TRBV4-3
D gene: -
CDR3 protein: CASSQSPGYGNTIYF
CDR3 DNA: TGCGCCAGCAGCCAGTCGCCGGGTTATGGAAACACCATATATTTT

clone size: -
J gene: TRBJ2-2
V gene: TRBV5-6
D gene: -
CDR3 protein: CASSFTGAGGELFF
CDR3 DNA: TGTGCCAGCAGCTTTACGGGAGCGGGCGGGGAGCTGTTTTTT

clone size: -
J gene: TRBJ1-1
V gene: TRBV11-1
D gene: -
CDR3 protein: CASMDTNTEAFF
CDR3 DNA: TGTGCCAGCATGGACACGAACACTGAAGCTTTCTTT

clone size: -
J gene: TRBJ1-1
V gene: TRBV2
D gene: -
CDR3 protein: CASSPGTREAFF
CDR3 DNA: TGTGCCAGCAGTCCAGGGACGAGAGAAGCTTTCTTT

clone size: -
J gene: TRBJ2-5
V gene: TRBV18
D gene: TRBD1
CDR3 protein: CASSLDRSQETQYF
CDR3 DNA: TGTGCCAGCTCACTGGACAGGAGTCAAGAGACCCAGTACTTC

clone size: -
J gene: TRBJ2-7
V gene: TRBV7-9
D gene: TRBD2
CDR3 protein: CASSHSGTSGGSLEQYF
CDR3 DNA: TGTGCCAGCAGCCACTCCGGGACTAGCGGGGGGAGTCTCGAGCAGTACTTC